The present TCR beta chain was sequenced within a study of cytomegalovirus exposure and HLA in healthy donors. Assay used: immunoSEQ multiplex PCR; TCRdb lists only in-frame clones, some missing. The table includes 150,000 to 200,000 clones, about 86% detected once. The germline V and J ends were trimmed by 5 bases and 1 base, with 14 bases remaining between them. The CDR3 runs 14 residues. Germline lookup yields CDR1 GTSNPN and CDR2 SVGIG (reference sequence). The specimen was PBMCs. The receptor was isolated from a woman aged 25 to 39 in good health and CMV-seronegative. The genes are TRBV30 and TRBJ2-5, with D hard to call. The CDR3 protein is CAWSRMTLQETQYF. DNA for the CDR3: TGTGCCTGGTCTCGGATGACACTCCAAGAGACCCAGTACTTC. Drawing the rest from reference TRBV30 and TRBJ2-5, the complete variable domain is SQTIHQWPATLVQPVGSPLSLECTVEGTSNPNLYWYRQAAGRGLQLLFYSVGIGQISSEVPQNLSASRPQDRQFILSSKKLLLSDSGFYLCAWSRMTLQETQYFGPGTRLLVL.